This TCR beta chain comes out of a study of blood T cell repertoires in COVID-19. For the study at large: Nucleic acid was either cDNA or gDNA, and it came from T cells, B-cell-depleted T cells, or PBMCs.

Trimming cost V 3 bases and J 3 bases, with 12 bases left between them. CDR3 length equals 14 residues. In germline, CDR1 is DFQATT, CDR2 SNEGSKA (reference sequence). Assay: immunoSEQ multiplex PCR; the TCRdb copy retains only in-frame clones and omits some. This table has roughly 19,000 clones, around nine tenths appearing once. The clonotype originates from a human donor in a cohort sampled during active COVID-19. The chain couples TRBV20-1 to TRBJ1-5; D not certain. Material: peripheral blood. The DNA for the CDR3 is TGCAGTGCTAGTTTGGGCCCTACCAATCAGCCCCAGCATTTT. Its translation: CSASLGPTNQPQHF.